This TCR beta chain was sequenced in a study of T cells after somatic rescue of genetic block. Libraries were prepared by immunoSEQ multiplex PCR; TCRdb keeps only in-frame clonotypes and omits some of them. The table records about 70,000 clones, about 91% of them present only once. Sequencing was done on a sample of peripheral blood mononuclear cells (PBMCs). The TCR originated in a man aged 35 to 55.

CDR3 coding DNA: TGTGCCAGCAGGCTCGGGACTAGCGGGAGCTACGAGCAGTACTTC. Its protein product is CASRLGTSGSYEQYF. The genes are TRBV27 and TRBJ2-7, with 14 bases fitting TRBD2. CDR3 length: 15 residues. Germline V gene lookup returns CDR1 MNHEY and CDR2 SMNVEV (reference sequence). Germline trimming cut 6 bases from V and 3 bases from J; bases unmatched to any gene: 4.